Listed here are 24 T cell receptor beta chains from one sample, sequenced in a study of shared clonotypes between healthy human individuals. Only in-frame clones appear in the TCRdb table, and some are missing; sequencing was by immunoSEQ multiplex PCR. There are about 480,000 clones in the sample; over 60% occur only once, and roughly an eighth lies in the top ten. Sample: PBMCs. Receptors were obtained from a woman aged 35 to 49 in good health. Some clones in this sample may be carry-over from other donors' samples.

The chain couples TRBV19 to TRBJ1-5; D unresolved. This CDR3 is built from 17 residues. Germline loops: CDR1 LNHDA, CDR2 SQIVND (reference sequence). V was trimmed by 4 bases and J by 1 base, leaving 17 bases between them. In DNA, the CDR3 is TGTGCCAGTAGTAACCCTGGAGCTCTAAGGAGCAATCAGCCCCAGCATTTT. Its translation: CASSNPGALRSNQPQHF.

CDR3 sequence: CASRAQANTEAFF. CDR3 nucleotides: TGTGCCAGCAGAGCCCAGGCGAACACTGAAGCTTTCTTT. This chain links TRBV2 with TRBJ1-1, with D unclear. V dropped 6 bases and J dropped 1 base, with 9 bases sitting between them. Per the germline V gene, CDR1 is SNHLY and CDR2 is FYNNEI. The CDR3 is made up of 13 amino acids. The full variable domain, rest sourced from reference TRBV2 and TRBJ1-1, is EPEVTQTPSHQVTQMGQEVILRCVPISNHLYFYWYRQILGQKVEFLVSFYNNEISEKSEIFDDQFSVERPDGSNFTLKIRSTKLEDSAMYFCASRAQANTEAFFGQGTRLTVV.

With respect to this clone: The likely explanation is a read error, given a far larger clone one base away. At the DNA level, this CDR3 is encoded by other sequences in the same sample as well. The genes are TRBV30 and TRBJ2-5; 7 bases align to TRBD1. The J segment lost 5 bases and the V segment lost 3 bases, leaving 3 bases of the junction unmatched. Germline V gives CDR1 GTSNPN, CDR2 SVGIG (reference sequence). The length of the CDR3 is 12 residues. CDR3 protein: CAWSPRGETQYF. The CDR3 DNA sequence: TGTGCCTGGAGCCCCAGGGGGGAGACCCAGTACTTC.

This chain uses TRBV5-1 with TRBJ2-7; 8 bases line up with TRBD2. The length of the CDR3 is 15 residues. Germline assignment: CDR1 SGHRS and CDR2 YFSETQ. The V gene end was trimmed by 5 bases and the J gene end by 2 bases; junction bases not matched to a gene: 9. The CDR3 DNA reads TGCGCCAGCAGGTTGCTAGCGGGCGCGACCTACGAGCAGTACTTC. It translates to CASRLLAGATYEQYF.

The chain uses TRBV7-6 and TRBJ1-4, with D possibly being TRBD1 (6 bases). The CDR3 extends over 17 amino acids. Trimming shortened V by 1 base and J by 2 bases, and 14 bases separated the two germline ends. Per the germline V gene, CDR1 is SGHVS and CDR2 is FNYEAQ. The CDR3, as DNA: TGTGCCAGCAGCTTAGTGCCGAGGGGGGTGACTAATGAAAAACTGTTTTTT. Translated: CASSLVPRGVTNEKLFF.

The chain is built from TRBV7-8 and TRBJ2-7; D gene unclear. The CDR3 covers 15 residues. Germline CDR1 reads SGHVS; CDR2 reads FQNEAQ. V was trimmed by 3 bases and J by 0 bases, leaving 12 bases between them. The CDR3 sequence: CASSLFPGSSYEQYF. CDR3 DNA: TGTGCCAGCAGCTTGTTCCCCGGGTCCTCCTACGAGCAGTACTTC.

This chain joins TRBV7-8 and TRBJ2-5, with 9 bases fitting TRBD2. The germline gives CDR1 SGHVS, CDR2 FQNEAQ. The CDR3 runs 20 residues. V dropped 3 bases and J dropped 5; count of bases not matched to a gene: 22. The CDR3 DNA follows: TGTGCCAGCAGCTTGGGATTTGGTAGCGGGAGCCTCCATGTTTGGGAGACCCAGTACTTC. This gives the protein CASSLGFGSGSLHVWETQYF.

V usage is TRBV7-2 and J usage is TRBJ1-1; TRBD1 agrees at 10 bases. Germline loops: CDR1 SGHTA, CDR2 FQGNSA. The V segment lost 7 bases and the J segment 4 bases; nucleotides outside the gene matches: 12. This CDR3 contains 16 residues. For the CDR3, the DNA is TGTGCCAGCAACCTCTACATGACAGGGGGCATCACTGAAGCTTTCTTT. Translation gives CASNLYMTGGITEAFF. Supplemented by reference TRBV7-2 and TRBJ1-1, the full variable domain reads GAGVSQSPSNKVTEKGKDVELRCDPISGHTALYWYRQSLGQGLEFLIYFQGNSAPDKSGLPSDRFSAERTGGSVSTLTIQRTQQEDSAVYLCASNLYMTGGITEAFFGQGTRLTVV.

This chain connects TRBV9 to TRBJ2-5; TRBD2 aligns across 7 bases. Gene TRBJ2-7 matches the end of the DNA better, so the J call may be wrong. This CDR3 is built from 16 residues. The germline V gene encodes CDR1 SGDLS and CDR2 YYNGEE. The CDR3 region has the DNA TGTGCCAGCAGCGTAGAACTGGGCGGGAGCTCCTACGAGCAGTACTTC. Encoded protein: CASSVELGGSSYEQYF.

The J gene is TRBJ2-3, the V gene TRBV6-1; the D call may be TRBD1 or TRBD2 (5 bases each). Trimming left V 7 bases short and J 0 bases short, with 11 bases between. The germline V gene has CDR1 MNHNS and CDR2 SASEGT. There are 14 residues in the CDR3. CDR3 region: CASIPGPSTDTQYF. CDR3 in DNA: TGTGCCAGCATTCCGGGACCGAGCACAGATACGCAGTATTTT.

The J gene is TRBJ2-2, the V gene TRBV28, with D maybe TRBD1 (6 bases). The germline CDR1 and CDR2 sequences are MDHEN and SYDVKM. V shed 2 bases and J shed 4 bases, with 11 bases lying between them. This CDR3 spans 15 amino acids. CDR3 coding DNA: TGTGCCAGCAGTTTAACAGGGCTCGCCACCGGGGAGCTGTTTTTT. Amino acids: CASSLTGLATGELFF.

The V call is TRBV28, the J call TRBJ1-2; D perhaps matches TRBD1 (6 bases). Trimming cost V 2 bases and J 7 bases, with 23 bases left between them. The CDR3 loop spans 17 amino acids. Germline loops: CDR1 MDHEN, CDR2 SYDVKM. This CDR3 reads CASSLARGGLGFGGYTF. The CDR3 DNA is TGTGCCAGCAGTTTAGCCAGGGGAGGTTTGGGGTTCGGTGGCTACACCTTC.

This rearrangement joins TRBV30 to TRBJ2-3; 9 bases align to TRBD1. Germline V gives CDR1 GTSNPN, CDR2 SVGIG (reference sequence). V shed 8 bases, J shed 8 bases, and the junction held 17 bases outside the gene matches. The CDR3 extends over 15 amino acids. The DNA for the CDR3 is TGTGCCAGCGAAGGAGGGGGACAGGGTCCAAGTACGCAGTATTTT. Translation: CASEGGGQGPSTQYF.

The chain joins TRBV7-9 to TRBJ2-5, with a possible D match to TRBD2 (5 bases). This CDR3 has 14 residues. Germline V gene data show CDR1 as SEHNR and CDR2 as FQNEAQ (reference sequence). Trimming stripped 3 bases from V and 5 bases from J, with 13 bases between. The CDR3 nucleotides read TGTGCCAGCAGCTTTGAGATCTCGGGGGAGACCCAGTACTTC. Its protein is CASSFEISGETQYF.

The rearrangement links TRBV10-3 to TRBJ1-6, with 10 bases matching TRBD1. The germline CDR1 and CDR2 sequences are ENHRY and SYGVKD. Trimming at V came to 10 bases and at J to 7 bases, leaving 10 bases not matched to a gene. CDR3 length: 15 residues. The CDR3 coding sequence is TGTGCCACTGCGGGACAGGGGAATGGGAATTCACCCCTCCACTTT. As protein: CATAGQGNGNSPLHF.

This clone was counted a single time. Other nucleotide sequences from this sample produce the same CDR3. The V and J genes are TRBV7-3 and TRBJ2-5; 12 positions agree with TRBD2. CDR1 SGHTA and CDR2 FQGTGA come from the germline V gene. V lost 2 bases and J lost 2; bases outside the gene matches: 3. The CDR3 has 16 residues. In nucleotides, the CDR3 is TGTGCCAGCAGCTTATCCGGGACTAGCGGGCAAGAGACCCAGTACTTC. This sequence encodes CASSLSGTSGQETQYF.

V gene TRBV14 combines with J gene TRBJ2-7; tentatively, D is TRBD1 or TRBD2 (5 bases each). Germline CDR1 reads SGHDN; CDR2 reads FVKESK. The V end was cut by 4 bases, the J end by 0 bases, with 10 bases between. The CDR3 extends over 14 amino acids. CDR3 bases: TGTGCCAGCAGCCCCCGGGACGCCTCCTACGAGCAGTACTTC. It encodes CASSPRDASYEQYF. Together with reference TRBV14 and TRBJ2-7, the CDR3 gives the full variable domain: EAGVTQFPSHSVIEKGQTVTLRCDPISGHDNLYWYRRVMGKEIKFLLHFVKESKQDESGMPNNRFLAERTGGTYSTLKVQPAELEDSGVYFCASSPRDASYEQYFGPGTRLTVT.

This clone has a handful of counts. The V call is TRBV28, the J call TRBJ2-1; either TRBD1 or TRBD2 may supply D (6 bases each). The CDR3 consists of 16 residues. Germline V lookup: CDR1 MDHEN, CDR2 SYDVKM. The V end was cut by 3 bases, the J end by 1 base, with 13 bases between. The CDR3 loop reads CASSFLGGASYNEQFF. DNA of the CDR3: TGTGCCAGCAGTTTTCTGGGGGGCGCGTCCTACAATGAGCAGTTCTTC. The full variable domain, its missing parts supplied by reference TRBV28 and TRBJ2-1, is DVKVTQSSRYLVKRTGEKVFLECVQDMDHENMFWYRQDPGLGLRLIYFSYDVKMKEKGDIPEGYSVSREKKERFSLILESASTNQTSMYLCASSFLGGASYNEQFFGPGTRLTVL.

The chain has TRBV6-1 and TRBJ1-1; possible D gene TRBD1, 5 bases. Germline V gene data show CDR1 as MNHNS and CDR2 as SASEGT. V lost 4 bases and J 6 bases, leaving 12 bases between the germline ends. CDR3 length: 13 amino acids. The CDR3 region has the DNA TGTGCCAGCAGTGCCCAGCAGGGCTCTGAAGCTTTCTTT. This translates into CASSAQQGSEAFF.

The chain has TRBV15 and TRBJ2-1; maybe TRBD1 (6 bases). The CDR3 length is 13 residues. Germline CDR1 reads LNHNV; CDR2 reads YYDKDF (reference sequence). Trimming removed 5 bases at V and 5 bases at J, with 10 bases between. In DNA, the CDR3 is TGTGCCACCAGCTCCGACAGGAACAATGAGCAGTTCTTC. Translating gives CATSSDRNNEQFF.

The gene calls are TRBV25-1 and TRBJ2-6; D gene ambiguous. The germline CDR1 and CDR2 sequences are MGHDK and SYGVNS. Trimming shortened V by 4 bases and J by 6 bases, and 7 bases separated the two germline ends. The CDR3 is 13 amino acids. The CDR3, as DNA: TGTGCCAGCAGTGCCGTCCAGGCCAACGTCCTGACTTTC. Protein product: CASSAVQANVLTF.

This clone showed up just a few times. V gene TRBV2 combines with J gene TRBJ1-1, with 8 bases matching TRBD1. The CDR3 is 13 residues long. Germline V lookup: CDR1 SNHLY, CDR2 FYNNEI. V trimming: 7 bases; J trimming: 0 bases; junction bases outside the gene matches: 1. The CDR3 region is CASMTGVNTEAFF. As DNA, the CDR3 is TGTGCCAGCATGACAGGGGTGAACACTGAAGCTTTCTTT.

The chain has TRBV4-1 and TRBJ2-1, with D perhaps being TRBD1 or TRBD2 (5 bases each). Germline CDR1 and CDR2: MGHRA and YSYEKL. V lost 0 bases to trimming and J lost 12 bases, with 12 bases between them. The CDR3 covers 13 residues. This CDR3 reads CASSQERDLGQFF. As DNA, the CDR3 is TGCGCCAGCAGCCAAGAAAGGGACCTCGGGCAGTTCTTC.

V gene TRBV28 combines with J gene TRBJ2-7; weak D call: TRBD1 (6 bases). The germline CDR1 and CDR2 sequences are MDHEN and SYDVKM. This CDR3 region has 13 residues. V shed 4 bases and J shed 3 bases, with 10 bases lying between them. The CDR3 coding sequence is TGTGCCAGCAGTTCCAGGACAGACTACGAGCAGTACTTC. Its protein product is CASSSRTDYEQYF.